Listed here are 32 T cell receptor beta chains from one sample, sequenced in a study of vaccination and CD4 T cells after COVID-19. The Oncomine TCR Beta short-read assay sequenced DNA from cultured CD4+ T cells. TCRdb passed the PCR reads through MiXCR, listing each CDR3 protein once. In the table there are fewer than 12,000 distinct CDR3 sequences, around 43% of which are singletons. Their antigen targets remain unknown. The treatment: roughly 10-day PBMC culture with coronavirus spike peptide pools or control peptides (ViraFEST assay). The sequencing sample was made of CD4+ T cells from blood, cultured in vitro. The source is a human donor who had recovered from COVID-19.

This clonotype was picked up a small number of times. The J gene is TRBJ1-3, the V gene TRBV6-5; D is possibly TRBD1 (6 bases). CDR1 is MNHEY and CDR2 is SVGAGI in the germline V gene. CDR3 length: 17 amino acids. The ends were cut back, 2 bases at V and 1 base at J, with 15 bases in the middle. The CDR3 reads CASSYGVGALSGNTIYF. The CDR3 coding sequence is TGTGCCAGCAGTTACGGGGTGGGGGCTCTGTCTGGAAACACCATATATTTT.

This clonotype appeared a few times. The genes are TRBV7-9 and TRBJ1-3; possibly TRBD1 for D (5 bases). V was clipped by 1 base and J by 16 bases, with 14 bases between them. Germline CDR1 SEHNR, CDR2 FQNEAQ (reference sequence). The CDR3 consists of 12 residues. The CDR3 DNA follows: TGTGCCAGCAGCTTAGACCAGGGCCCCTGCTATTTT. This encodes CASSLDQGPCYF.

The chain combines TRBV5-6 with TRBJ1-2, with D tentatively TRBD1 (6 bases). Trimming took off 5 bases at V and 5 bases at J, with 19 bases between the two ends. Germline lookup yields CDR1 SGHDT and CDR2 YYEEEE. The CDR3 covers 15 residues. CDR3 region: CASRSTQGSLYGYTF. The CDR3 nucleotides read TGTGCCAGCAGGTCAACTCAGGGGTCACTTTATGGCTACACCTTC.

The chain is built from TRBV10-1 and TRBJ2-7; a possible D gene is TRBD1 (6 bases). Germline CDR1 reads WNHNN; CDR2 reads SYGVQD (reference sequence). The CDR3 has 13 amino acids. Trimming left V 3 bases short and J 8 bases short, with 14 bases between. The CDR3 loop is CASSEVGQGKQYF. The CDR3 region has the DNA TGCGCCAGCAGTGAAGTGGGACAAGGAAAGCAGTACTTC.

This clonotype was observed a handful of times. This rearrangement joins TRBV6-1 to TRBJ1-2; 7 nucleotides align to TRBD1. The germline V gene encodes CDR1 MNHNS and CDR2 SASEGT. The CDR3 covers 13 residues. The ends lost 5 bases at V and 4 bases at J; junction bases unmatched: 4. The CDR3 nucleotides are TGTGCCAGCAGTCCAGGGACAGTCTATGGCTACACCTTC. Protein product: CASSPGTVYGYTF.

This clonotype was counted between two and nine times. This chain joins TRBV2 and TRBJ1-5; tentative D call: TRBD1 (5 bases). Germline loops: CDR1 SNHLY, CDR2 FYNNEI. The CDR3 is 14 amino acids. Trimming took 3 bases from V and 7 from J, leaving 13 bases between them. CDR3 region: CASSDREKRQPQHF. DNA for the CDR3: TGTGCCAGCAGTGACAGGGAAAAGAGACAGCCCCAGCATTTT.

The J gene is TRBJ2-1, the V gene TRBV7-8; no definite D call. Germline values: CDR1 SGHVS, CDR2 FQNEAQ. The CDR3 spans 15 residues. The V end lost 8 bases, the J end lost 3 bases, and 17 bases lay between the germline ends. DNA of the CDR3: TGTGCCAGCGGTGAACAACCAATATTCTACAATGAGCAGTTCTTC. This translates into CASGEQPIFYNEQFF.

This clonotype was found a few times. The CDR3 nucleotides are TGTGCCAGCAGTTTTGAGGGGAACACTGAAGCTTTCTTT. Protein sequence: CASSFEGNTEAFF. The genes are TRBV12-3 or TRBV12-4 and TRBJ1-1; D unclear. V lost 3 bases and J 1 base, leaving 6 bases between the germline ends. The length of the CDR3 is 13 residues.

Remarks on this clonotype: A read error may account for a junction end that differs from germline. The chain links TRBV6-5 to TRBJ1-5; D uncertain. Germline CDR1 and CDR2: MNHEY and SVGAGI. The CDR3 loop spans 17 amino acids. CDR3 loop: CASSHSGRPGSNQPQHF. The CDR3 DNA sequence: TGTGCCAGCAGTCACTCAGGCAGGCCGGGAAGCAATCAGCCCCAGCATTTT.

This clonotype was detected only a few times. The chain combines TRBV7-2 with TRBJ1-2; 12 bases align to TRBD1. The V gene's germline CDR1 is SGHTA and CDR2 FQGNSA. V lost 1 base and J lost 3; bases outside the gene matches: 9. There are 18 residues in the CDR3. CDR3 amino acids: CASSLGGGTGGADYGYTF. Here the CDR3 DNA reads TGTGCCAGCAGCTTAGGGGGTGGGACAGGGGGCGCCGACTATGGCTACACCTTC.

Written as DNA, the CDR3 is TGTGCCAGCAGCTTGTTTCCAGCGGAGATAAACTACGAGCAGTACTTC. It translates to CASSLFPAEINYEQYF. J is TRBJ2-7 and V is TRBV5-6, with D perhaps TRBD2 (5 bases). The germline V gene has CDR1 SGHDT and CDR2 YYEEEE. The CDR3 covers 16 residues. V lost 1 base to trimming and J lost 3 bases, with 17 bases between them.

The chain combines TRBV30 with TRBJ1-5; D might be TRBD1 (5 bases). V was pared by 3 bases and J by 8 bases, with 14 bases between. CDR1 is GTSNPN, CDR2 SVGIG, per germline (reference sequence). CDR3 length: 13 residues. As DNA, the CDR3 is TGTGCCTGGAGGGGAGGTCGGGGGGAGCCCCAGCATTTT. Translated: CAWRGGRGEPQHF.

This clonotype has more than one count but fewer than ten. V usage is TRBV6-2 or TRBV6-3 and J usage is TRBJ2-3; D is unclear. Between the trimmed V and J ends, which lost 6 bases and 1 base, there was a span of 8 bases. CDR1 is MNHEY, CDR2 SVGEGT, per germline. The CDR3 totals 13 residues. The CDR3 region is CASRTDGTDTQYF. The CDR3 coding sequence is TGTGCCAGCAGGACGGACGGCACAGATACGCAGTATTTT.

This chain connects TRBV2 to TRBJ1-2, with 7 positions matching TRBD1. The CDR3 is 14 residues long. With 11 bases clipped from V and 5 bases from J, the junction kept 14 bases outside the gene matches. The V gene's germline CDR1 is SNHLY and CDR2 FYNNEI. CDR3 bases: TGTGCCCCCACAGGGGAATCAGTGGGGTATGGCTACACCTTC. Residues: CAPTGESVGYGYTF.

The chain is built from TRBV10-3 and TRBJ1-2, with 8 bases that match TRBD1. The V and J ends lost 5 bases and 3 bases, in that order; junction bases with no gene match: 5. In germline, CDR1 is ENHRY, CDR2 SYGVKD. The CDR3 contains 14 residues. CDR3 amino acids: CAISPSTGDYGYTF. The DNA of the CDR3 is TGTGCCATCAGTCCTTCGACAGGGGACTATGGCTACACCTTC.

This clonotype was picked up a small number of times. CDR3 residues: CASSRGVGLDTQYF. The CDR3 DNA reads as TGTGCCAGTAGTCGCGGGGTCGGGTTAGATACGCAGTATTTT. The V and J genes are TRBV19 and TRBJ2-3; D is possibly TRBD2 (6 bases). The germline V gene encodes CDR1 LNHDA and CDR2 SQIVND (reference sequence). Trimming pared 5 bases from V and 5 bases from J, leaving 14 bases between. This CDR3 is 14 amino acids long.

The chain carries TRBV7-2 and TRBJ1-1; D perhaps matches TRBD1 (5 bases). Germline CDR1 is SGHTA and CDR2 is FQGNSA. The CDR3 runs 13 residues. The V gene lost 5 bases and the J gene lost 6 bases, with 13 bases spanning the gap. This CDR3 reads CASSLRGSPEAFF. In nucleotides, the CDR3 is TGTGCCAGCAGCCTGCGGGGCAGCCCTGAAGCTTTCTTT.

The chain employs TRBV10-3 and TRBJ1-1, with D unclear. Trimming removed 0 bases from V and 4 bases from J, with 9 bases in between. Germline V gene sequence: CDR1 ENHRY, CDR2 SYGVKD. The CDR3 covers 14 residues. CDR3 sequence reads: CAISESGRATEAFF. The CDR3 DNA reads TGTGCCATCAGTGAGTCGGGGAGGGCCACTGAAGCTTTCTTT.

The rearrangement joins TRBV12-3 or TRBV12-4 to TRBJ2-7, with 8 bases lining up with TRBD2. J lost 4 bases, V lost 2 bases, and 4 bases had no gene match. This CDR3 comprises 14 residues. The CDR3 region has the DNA TGTGCCAGCAGTTTACAGGGCGGGGGGTACGAGCAGTACTTC. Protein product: CASSLQGGGYEQYF.

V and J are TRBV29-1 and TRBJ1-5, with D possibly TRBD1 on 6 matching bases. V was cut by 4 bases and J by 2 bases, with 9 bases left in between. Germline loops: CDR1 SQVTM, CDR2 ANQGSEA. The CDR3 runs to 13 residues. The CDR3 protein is CSVGTDGNQPQHF. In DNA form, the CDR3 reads TGCAGCGTTGGGACAGACGGCAATCAGCCCCAGCATTTT.

CDR3 sequence reads: CSARDYPEQFF. The DNA for the CDR3 is TGCAGTGCTAGGGATTATCCTGAGCAGTTCTTC. The chain is built from TRBV20-1 and TRBJ2-1; D is unclear. V gave up 3 bases and J gave up 9 bases, with 9 bases separating them. The CDR3 runs 11 residues. Germline CDR1 reads DFQATT; CDR2 reads SNEGSKA (reference sequence).

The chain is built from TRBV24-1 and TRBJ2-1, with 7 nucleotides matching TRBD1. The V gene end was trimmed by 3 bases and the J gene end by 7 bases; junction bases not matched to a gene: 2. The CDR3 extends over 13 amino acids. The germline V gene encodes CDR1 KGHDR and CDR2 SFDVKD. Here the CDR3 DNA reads TGTGCCACCAGTGATCCACAGGGGAATGAGCAGTTCTTC. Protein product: CATSDPQGNEQFF.

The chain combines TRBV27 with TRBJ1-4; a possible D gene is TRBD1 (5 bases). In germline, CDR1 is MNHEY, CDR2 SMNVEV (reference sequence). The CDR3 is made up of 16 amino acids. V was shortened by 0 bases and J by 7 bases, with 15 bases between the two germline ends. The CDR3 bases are TGTGCCAGCAGTTTATCGACAGACCCCTGGGGTGAAAAACTGTTTTTT. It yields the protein CASSLSTDPWGEKLFF.

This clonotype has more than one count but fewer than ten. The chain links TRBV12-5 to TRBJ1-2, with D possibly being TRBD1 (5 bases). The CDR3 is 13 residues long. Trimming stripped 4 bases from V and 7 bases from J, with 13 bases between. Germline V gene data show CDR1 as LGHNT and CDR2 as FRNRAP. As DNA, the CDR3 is TGTGCTAGTGGTTCCTCCGGGACGGGTGGCTACACCTTC. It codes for CASGSSGTGGYTF.

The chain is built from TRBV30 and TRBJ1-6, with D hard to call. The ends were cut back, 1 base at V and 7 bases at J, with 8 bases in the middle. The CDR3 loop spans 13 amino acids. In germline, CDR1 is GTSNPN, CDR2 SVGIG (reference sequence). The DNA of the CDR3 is TGTGCCTGGAGTGAGGAGGGAAATTCACCCCTCCACTTT. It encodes CAWSEEGNSPLHF.

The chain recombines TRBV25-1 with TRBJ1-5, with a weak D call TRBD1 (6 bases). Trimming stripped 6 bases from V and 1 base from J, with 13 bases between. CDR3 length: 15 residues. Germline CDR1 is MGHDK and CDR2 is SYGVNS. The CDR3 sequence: CASSPRGGSNQPQHF. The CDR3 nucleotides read TGTGCCAGCAGCCCCCGAGGGGGGAGCAATCAGCCCCAGCATTTT.

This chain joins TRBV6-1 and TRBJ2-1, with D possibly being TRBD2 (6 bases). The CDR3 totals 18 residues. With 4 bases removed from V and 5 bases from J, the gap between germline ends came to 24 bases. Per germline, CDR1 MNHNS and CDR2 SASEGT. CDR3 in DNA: TGTGCCAGCAGTGTACGGTACGGGGGAATCGGTGTGAACAATGAGCAGTTCTTC. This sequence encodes CASSVRYGGIGVNNEQFF.

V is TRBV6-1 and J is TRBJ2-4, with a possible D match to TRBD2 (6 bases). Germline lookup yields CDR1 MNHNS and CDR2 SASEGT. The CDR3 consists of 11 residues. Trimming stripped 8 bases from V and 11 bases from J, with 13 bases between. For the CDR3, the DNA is TGTGCCAGCGGGGAGGCTCTTCTTCAGTACTTC. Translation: CASGEALLQYF.

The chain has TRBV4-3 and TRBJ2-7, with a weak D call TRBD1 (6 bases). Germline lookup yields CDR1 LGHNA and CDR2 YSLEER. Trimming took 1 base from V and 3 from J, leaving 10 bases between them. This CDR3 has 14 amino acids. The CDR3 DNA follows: TGCGCCAGCAGCCAAGTAGGACAGTTCTACGAGCAGTACTTC. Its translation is CASSQVGQFYEQYF.

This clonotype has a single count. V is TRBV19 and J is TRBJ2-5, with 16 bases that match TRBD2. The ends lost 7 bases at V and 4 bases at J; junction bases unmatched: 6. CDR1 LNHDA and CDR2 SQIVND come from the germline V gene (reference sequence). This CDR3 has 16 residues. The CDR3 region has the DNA TGTGCCAGTACCCTCGGGACTAGCGGGGGGGGAGAGACCCAGTACTTC. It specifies CASTLGTSGGGETQYF.

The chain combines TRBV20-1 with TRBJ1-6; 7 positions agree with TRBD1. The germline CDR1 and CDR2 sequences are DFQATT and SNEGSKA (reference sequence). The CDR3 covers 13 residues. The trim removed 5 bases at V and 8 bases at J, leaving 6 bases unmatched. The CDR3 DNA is TGCAGTGCTGAAGGGGGCCGGGATTCACCCCTCCACTTT. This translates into CSAEGGRDSPLHF.

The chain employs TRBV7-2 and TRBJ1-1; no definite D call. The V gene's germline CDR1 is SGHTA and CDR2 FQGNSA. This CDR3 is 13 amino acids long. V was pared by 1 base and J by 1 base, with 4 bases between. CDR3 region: CASSLGRNTEAFF. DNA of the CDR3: TGTGCCAGCAGCTTAGGAAGGAACACTGAAGCTTTCTTT.